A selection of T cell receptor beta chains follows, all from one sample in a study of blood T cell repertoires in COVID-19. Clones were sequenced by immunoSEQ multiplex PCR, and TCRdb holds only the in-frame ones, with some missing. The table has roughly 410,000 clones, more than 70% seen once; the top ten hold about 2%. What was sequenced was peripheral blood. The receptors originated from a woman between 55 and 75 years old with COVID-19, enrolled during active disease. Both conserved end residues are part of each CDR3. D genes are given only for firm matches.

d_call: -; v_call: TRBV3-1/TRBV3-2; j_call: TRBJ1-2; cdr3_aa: CASSSPGESLRSLTF
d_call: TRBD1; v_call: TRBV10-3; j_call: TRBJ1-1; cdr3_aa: CAISGPLGQGRTEAFF
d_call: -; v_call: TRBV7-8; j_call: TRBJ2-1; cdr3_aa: CASSLALASEQFF
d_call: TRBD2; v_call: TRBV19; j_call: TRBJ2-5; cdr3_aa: CASSLKGTSAVETQYF
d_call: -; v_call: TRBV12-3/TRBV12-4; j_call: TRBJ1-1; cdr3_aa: CASSLQGGTEAFF
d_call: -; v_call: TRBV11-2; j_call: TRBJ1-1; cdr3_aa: CASSRGFVKRAEAFF
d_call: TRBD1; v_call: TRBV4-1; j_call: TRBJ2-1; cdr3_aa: CASRDLVRGQGYNEQFF
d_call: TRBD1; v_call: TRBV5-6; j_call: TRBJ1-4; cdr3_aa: CASSRTGTGARATNEKLFF
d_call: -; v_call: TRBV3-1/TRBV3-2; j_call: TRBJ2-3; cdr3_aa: CASRGQTTSTDTQYF
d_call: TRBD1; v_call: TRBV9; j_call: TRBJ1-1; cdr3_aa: CASSGGVNTEAFF
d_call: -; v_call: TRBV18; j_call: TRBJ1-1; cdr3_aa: CASSPGGHFNTEAFF
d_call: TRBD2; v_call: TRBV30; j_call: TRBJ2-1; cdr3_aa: CAWSVRLAGFNEQFF
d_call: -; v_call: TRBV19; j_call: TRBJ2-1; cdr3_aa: CASRPGRERNEQFF
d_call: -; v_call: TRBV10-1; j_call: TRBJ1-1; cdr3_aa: CASRKGEKTEAFF
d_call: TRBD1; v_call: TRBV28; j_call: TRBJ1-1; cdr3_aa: CASRAGGQTEAFF
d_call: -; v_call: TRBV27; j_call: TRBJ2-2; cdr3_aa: CASKRESGRNGELFF
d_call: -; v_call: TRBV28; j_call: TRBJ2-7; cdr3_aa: CASSFAGYEQYF
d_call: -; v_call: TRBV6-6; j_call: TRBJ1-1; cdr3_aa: CASSQRYGTEAFF
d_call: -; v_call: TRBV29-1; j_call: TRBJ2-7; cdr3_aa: CSVFRGPSYEQYF
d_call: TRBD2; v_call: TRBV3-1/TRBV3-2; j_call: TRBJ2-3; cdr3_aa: CASSRTSGGSRSTDTQYF
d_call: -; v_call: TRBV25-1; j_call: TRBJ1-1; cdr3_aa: CASSEWAVSNTEAFF
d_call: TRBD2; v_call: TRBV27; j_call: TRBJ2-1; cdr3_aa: CASTLRAGTSSYNEQFF
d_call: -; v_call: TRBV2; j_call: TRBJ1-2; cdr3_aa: CASSVSPGEGESF
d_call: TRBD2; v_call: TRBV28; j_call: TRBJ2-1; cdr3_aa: CASSSNYLSGGANNEQFF
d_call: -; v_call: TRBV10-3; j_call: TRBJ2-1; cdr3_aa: CAISERGKQSSYNEQFF
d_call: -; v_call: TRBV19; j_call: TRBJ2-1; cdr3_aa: CASSMRQSSYNEQFF
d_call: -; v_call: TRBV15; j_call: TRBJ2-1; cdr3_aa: CATSSLDRGSEGEQFF
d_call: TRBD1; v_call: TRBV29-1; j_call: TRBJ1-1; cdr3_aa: CSVAGGQGVEAFF
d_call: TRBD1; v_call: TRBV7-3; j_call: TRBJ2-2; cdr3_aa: CASSFGQGLKNTGELFF
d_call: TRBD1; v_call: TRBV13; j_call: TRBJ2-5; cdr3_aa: CASSSRQTGIGETQYF
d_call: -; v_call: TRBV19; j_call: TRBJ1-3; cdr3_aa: CASSIFSVPGNTIYF
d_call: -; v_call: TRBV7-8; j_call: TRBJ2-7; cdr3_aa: CASSQAGNGIEQYF
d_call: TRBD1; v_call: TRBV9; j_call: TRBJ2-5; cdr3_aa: CASSATPQGAGETQYF
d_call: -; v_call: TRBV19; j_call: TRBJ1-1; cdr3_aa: CASRSVTEAFF
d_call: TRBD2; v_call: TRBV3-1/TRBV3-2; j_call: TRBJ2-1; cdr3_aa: CASTRRSGGFYGEQFF
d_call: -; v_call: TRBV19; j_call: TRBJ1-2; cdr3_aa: CASSITWQGNYGYTF
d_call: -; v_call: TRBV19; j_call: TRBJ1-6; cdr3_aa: CASSTDSQDSPLHF
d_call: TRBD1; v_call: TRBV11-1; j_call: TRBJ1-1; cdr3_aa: CASSLGTGRDTEAFF
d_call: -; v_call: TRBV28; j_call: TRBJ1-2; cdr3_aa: CASSLSGGVNYGYTF
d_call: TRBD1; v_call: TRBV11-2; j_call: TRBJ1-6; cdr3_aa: CASSLGRTGGRNSPLHF